A selection of T cell receptor beta chains follows, all from one sample in a study of T cell clones after liver transplantation. TCRdb's copy holds only in-frame clones and misses some; the assay was immunoSEQ multiplex PCR. The data show 70,000 to 95,000 clones, around four fifths seen once. The source was CD4+ T cells from blood, collected at the 22-month timepoint. Receptors were obtained from a human patient who received a liver transplant. The graft donor may account for some of the T cells. Each CDR3 is given with its conserved first and last residue. The D gene is left open where the match is weak. Clone sizes are given selectively: once, few, many, or a class where the clone is expanded.

>-|TRBV19|TRBD1|TRBJ1-2
TGTGCCAGTAGTATAGGAGGACAGGGAACGGGCTATGGCTACACCTTC
CASSIGGQGTGYGYTF
>-|TRBV19|TRBD1|TRBJ1-1
TGTGCCAGTAGACAGGGGATTGGTGAAGCTTTCTTT
CASRQGIGEAFF
>-|TRBV19|-|TRBJ1-5
TGTGCCAGCACAGGGCAAAATCAGCCCCAGCATTTT
CASTGQNQPQHF
>-|TRBV19|-|TRBJ1-6
TGTGCCAGTGCTTTGAGAGCCAGGGATTCACCCCTCCACTTT
CASALRARDSPLHF
>-|TRBV6-5|-|TRBJ1-1
TGTGCCAGCAGTTCGATTAGGGTCGATAGCACTGAAGCTTTCTTT
CASSSIRVDSTEAFF
>many|TRBV9|TRBD2|TRBJ2-7
TGTGCCAGCAGCGTGAGAAGCGGGAGCTCCTACGAGCAGTACTTC
CASSVRSGSSYEQYF
>-|TRBV5-5|-|TRBJ1-2
TGTGCCAGCCGCGTTAGTATCTCGCGAAAGACCTATGGCTACACCTTC
CASRVSISRKTYGYTF
>-|TRBV5-1|TRBD1|TRBJ2-7
TGCGCCAGCAGCGGACCAGGGGGCCACTCCTACGAGCAGTACTTC
CASSGPGGHSYEQYF
>-|TRBV28|TRBD2|TRBJ2-5
TGTGCCAGCACCTCTAGGTGGGAGGGGTACCAAGAGACCCAGTACTTC
CASTSRWEGYQETQYF
>-|TRBV6-1|-|TRBJ1-2
TGTGCCAGCAGTGAATGGTCAGGGACCGTGGCCTATGGCTACACCTTC
CASSEWSGTVAYGYTF
>-|TRBV6-5|-|TRBJ2-1
TGTGCCAGCAGCACGAGAGGTGAGCAGTTCTTC
CASSTRGEQFF
>-|TRBV5-1|-|TRBJ2-7
TGCGCCAGCGGAAAACAGGTAGCCCCCTACGAGCAGTACTTC
CASGKQVAPYEQYF
>-|TRBV13|TRBD1|TRBJ2-2
TGTGCCAGCAGCCCGGGGACAGTCAATTATCCAGAGGTGGAGCTGTTTTTT
CASSPGTVNYPEVELFF
>few|TRBV7-3|-|TRBJ2-1
TGTGCCAGCAGCTTAAGTAGGTCGCCGGGCGAGCAGTTCTTC
CASSLSRSPGEQFF
>-|TRBV18|TRBD1|TRBJ1-1
TGTGCCAGCTCACCAAACGGACAGGGGGCGGAGGCTTTCTTT
CASSPNGQGAEAFF
>-|TRBV7-2|-|TRBJ1-2
TGTGCCAGCAGCTTACACAGGGCTGGCTATGGCTACACCTTC
CASSLHRAGYGYTF
>-|TRBV5-1|-|TRBJ1-1
TGCGCCAGCAGCTTGGCGGGGGGGACGAACACTGAAGCTTTCTTT
CASSLAGGTNTEAFF
>-|TRBV2|-|TRBJ2-5
TGTGCCAGCAGTGCCAACAAGGCAGAGACCCAGTACTTC
CASSANKAETQYF
>-|TRBV7-2|-|TRBJ1-2
TGTGCCAGCAGCCCAGGCCGGGCGAGAAACTATGGCTACACCTTC
CASSPGRARNYGYTF
>-|TRBV7-9|TRBD2|TRBJ2-4
TGTGCCAGCAGCCGTCCAGGACTAGCGGGAGGGCACAAAAACATTCAGTACTTC
CASSRPGLAGGHKNIQYF
>once|TRBV7-2|TRBD1|TRBJ2-5
TGTGCCAGCAGCTACCAACAGGGGGCAACAGGGGGCAACACCCAGTACTTC
CASSYQQGATGGNTQYF
>once|TRBV7-2|TRBD1|TRBJ2-1
TGTGCCAGCAGCCCCAAGTTTGTTGGGACAGGGGACAATGAGCAGTTCTTC
CASSPKFVGTGDNEQFF
>-|TRBV27|-|TRBJ2-7
TGTGCCAGCAGCCGGCGGCAGAATCAGGGAATCTACGAGCAGTACTTC
CASSRRQNQGIYEQYF
>-|TRBV29-1|-|TRBJ2-7
TGCAGCGTTAAGCGCCCGTTTTACGAGCAGTACTTC
CSVKRPFYEQYF
>-|TRBV28|TRBD2|TRBJ2-3
TGTGCCAGCAGTTCTCTCCGACTAGCGACCACAGATACGCAGTATTTT
CASSSLRLATTDTQYF
>-|TRBV21-1|-|TRBJ2-7
TGTGCCAGCAGCAAAGCGCCGATAGGGCAGTACTACGAGCAGTACTTC
CASSKAPIGQYYEQYF
>-|TRBV7-2|-|TRBJ2-3
TGTGCCAGCAGCTTCCGGGGCACAGATACGCAGTATTTT
CASSFRGTDTQYF
>-|TRBV10-2|-|TRBJ2-3
TGCGCCAGCACGCCCGAGGGGGTCGATACGCAGTATTTT
CASTPEGVDTQYF
>-|TRBV18|-|TRBJ1-5
TGTGCCAGCTCACCAACTAGCAATCAGCCCCAGCATTTT
CASSPTSNQPQHF
>-|TRBV6-1|-|TRBJ2-7
TGTGCCAGCAGTGACTGGAGCGAGCAGTACTTC
CASSDWSEQYF
>-|TRBV5-4|TRBD1|TRBJ2-7
TGTGCCAGCAGCTTCCCGGGACAGGGGGCCTACGAGCAGTACTTC
CASSFPGQGAYEQYF
>few|TRBV7-8|-|TRBJ2-7
TGTGCCAGCAGCAATCAGGGTTACGAGCAGTACTTC
CASSNQGYEQYF
>-|TRBV7-2|TRBD2|TRBJ2-1
TGTGCCAGCAGTCATCCTGCGACTAGCGGGAGTCTGAATGAGCAGTTCTTC
CASSHPATSGSLNEQFF
>-|TRBV5-1|TRBD2|TRBJ2-7
TGCGCCAGCAGCCGGGGGACTAGCGGGAGATGGGGCGAGCAGTACTTC
CASSRGTSGRWGEQYF
>few|TRBV28|-|TRBJ1-4
TGTGCCAGCAGTAACGAAAAACTGTTTTTT
CASSNEKLFF
>-|TRBV20-1|-|TRBJ2-5
TGCAGCGCTAAATTCGGGGAGACCCAGTACTTC
CSAKFGETQYF
>once|TRBV14|-|TRBJ2-5
TGTGCCAGCAGCGCACAACTTACTGAGACCCAGTACTTC
CASSAQLTETQYF
>once|TRBV29-1|TRBD1|TRBJ1-5
TGCAGCGTCTCGGACAGGGTTGATCAGCCCCAGCATTTT
CSVSDRVDQPQHF
>-|TRBV15|-|TRBJ1-1
TGTGCCACCAGAATGACGGCTACGAGAGAAGCTTTCTTT
CATRMTATREAFF
>-|TRBV28|-|TRBJ1-5
TGTGCCAGCAGTTTCTTGTCGGAGGGAGCGGTAGGTCAGCCCCAGCATTTT
CASSFLSEGAVGQPQHF
>-|TRBV9|-|TRBJ1-1
TGTGCCAGCAGCGTAGGACGGACAAACACTGAAGCTTTCTTT
CASSVGRTNTEAFF
>-|TRBV20-1|-|TRBJ1-2
TGCAGTGCCACAGCTCTGAATGGCTACACCTTC
CSATALNGYTF
>-|TRBV4-2|TRBD2|TRBJ2-3
TGTGCCAGCAGCCAAGGATCGGCGGGAGGGCCACAGGATACGCAGTATTTT
CASSQGSAGGPQDTQYF
>-|TRBV6-5|TRBD2|TRBJ2-1
TGTGCCAGCAGTTACTCGCCTAGCGGGAGTGTGAATGAGCAGTTCTTC
CASSYSPSGSVNEQFF
>-|TRBV4-1|-|TRBJ2-1
TGCGCCAGCAGGTACACTCCGGGTCCCGAAGGCAATGAGCAGTTCTTC
CASRYTPGPEGNEQFF
>-|TRBV7-9|TRBD2|TRBJ2-5
TGTGCCAGCAGCTTAGGGCGGGGGGGCTTGGAGACCCAGTACTTC
CASSLGRGGLETQYF
>-|TRBV27|-|TRBJ2-3
TGTGCCAGCAGTTTATTCGCGGTCGGCACAGATACGCAGTATTTT
CASSLFAVGTDTQYF
>-|TRBV18|TRBD2|TRBJ2-1
TGTGCCAGCTCACCAGGGCTAGCGGGGGCCAATGAGCAGTTCTTC
CASSPGLAGANEQFF
>once|TRBV6-6|TRBD1|TRBJ2-2
TGTGCCAGCAGTTACGGGAACAGGGGGCACGGCGGGGAGCTGTTTTTT
CASSYGNRGHGGELFF
>-|TRBV9|-|TRBJ2-2
TGTGCCAGCAGCGTAGGGCAAAGCACCGGGGAGCTGTTTTTT
CASSVGQSTGELFF
>-|TRBV5-6|-|TRBJ1-2
TGTGCCAGCAGCACGCGCGGGACATCTGGCTACACCTTC
CASSTRGTSGYTF
>few|TRBV2|-|TRBJ1-5
TGTGCCAGCAGTGAAGGGCAGGGGTACCGAAGCAATCAGCCCCAGCATTTT
CASSEGQGYRSNQPQHF
>-|TRBV18|-|TRBJ2-7
TGTGCCAGCTCACCAGAGGGCTACGAGCAGTACTTC
CASSPEGYEQYF
>-|TRBV6-1|-|TRBJ1-1
TGTGCCAGTTCCTCGGACAGAGCCACTGAAGCTTTCTTT
CASSSDRATEAFF